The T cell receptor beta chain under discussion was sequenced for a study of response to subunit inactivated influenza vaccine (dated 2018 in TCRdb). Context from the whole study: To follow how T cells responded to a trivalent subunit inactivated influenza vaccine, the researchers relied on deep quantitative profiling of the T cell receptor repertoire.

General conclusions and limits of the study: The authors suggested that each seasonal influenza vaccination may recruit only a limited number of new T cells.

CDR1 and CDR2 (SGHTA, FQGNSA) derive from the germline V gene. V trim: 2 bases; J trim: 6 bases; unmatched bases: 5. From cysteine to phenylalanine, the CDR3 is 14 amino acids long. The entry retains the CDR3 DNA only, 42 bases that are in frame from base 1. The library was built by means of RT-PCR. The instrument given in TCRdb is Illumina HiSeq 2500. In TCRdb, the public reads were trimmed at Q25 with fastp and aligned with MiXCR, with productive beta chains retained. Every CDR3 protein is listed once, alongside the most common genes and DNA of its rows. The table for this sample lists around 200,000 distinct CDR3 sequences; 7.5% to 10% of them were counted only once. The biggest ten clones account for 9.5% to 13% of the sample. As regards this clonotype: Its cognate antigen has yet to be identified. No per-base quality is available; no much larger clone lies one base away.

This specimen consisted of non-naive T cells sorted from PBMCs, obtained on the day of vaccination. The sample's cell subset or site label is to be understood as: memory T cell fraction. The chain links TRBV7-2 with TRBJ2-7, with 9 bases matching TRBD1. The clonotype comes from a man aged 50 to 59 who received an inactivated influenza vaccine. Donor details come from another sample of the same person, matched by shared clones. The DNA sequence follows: TGTGCCAGCAGCTTAAAGGGACAGGGTTTCGAGCAGTACTTC. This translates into CASSLKGQGFEQYF.